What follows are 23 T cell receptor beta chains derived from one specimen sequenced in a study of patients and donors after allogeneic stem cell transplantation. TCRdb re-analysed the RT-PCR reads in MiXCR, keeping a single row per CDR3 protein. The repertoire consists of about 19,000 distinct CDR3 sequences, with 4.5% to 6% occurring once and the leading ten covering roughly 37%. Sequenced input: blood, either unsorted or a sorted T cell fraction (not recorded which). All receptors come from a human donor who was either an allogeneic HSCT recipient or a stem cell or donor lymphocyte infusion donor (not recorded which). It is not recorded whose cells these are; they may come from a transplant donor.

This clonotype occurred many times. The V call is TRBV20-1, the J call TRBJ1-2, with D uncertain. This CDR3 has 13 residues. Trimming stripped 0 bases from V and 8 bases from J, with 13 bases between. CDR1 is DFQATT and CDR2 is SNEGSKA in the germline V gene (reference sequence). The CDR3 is CSAREIGFKGYTF. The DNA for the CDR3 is TGCAGTGCTAGAGAGATAGGATTCAAGGGCTACACCTTC.

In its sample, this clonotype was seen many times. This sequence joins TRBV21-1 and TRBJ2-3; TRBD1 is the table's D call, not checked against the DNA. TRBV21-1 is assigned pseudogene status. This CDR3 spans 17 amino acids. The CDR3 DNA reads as TGTGCCAGCAGCAAAGATACCGGGGACAGGGGCACAGATACGCAGTATTTT. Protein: CASSKDTGDRGTDTQYF.

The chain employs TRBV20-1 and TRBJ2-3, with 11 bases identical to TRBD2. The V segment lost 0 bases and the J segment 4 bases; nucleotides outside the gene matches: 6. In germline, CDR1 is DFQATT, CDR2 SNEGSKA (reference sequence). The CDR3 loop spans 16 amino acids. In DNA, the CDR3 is TGCAGTGCTAGAGACCCGTTAGCGGGGGGGGCAGATACGCAGTATTTT. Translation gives CSARDPLAGGADTQYF.

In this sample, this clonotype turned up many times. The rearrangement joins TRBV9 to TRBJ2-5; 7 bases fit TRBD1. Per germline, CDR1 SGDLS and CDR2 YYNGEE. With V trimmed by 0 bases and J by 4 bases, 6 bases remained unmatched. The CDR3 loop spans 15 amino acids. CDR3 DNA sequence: TGTGCCAGCAGCGTAGACAGGGGCGCGGGAGAGACCCAGTACTTC. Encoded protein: CASSVDRGAGETQYF.

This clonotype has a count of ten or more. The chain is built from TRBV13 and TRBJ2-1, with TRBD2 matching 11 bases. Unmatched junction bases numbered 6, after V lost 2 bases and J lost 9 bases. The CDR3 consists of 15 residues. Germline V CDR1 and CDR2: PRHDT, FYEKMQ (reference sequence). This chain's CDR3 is CASSLKLAGAGEQFF. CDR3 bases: TGTGCCAGCAGCTTAAAACTAGCGGGGGCTGGTGAGCAGTTCTTC.

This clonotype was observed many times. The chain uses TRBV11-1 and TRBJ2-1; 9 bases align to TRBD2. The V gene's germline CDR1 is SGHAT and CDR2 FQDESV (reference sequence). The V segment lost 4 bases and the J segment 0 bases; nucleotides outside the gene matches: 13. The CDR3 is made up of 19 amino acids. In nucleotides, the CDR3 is TGTGCCAGCAGCTACTTAGCGGGAGACCATCGAAGCTCCTACAATGAGCAGTTCTTC. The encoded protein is CASSYLAGDHRSSYNEQFF.

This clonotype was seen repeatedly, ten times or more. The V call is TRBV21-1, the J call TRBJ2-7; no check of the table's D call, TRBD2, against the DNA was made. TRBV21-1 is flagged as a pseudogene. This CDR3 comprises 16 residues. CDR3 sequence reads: CASSRGRTPGSYEQYF. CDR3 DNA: TGTGCCAGCAGCAGGGGGAGGACCCCTGGCTCCTACGAGCAGTACTTC.

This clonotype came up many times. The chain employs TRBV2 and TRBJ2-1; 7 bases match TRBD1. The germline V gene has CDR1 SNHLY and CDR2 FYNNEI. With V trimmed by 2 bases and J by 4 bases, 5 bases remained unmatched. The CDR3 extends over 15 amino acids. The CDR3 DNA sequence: TGTGCCAGCAGTGAAAGACAGGGACGATACAATGAGCAGTTCTTC. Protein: CASSERQGRYNEQFF.

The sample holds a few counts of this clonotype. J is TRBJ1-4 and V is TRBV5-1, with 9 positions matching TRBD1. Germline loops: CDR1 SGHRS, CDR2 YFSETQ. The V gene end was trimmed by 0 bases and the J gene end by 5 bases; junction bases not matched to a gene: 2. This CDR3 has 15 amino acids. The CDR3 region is CASSLGTGENEKLFF. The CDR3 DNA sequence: TGCGCCAGCAGCTTGGGGACAGGGGAAAATGAAAAACTGTTTTTT. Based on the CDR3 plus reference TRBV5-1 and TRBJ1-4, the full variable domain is KAGVTQTPRYLIKTRGQQVTLSCSPISGHRSVSWYQQTPGQGLQFLFEYFSETQRNKGNFPGRFSGRQFSNSRSEMNVSTLELGDSALYLCASSLGTGENEKLFFGSGTQLSVL.

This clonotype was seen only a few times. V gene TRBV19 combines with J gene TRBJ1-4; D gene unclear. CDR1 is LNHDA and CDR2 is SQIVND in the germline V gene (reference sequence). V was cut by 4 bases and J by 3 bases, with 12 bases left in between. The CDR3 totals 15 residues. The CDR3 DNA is TGTGCCAGTAGTACTGACGGGAGCCCTAATGAAAAACTGTTTTTT. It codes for CASSTDGSPNEKLFF.

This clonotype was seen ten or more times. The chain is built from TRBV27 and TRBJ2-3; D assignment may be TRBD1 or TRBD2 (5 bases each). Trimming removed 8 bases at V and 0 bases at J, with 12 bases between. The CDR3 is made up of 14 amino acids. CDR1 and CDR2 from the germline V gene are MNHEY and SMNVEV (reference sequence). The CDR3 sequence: CASGASSSTDTQYF. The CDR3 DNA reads TGTGCCAGCGGGGCTAGCTCAAGCACAGATACGCAGTATTTT.

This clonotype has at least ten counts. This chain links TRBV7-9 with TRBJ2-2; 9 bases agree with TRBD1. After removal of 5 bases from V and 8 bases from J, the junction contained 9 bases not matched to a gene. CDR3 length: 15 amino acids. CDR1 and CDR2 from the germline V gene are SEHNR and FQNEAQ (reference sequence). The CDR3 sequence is CASSPGQGRAGELFF. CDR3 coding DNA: TGTGCCAGCAGCCCGGGACAGGGTCGGGCTGGGGAGCTGTTTTTT.

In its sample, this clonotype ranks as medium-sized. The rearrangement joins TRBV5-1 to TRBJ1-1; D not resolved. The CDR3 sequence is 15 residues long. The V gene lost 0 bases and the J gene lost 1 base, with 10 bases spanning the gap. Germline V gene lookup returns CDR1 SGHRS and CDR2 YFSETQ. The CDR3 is CASSLDPKGNTEAFF. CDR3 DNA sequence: TGCGCCAGCAGCTTGGACCCAAAGGGGAACACTGAAGCTTTCTTT.

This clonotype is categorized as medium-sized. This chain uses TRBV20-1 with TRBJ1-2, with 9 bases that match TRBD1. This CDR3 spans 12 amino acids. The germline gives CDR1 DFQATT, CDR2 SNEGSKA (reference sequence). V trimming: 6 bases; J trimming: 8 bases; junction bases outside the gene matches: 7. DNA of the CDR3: TGCAGTGCAAGCGGACAGGGGATGGGCTACACCTTC. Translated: CSASGQGMGYTF.

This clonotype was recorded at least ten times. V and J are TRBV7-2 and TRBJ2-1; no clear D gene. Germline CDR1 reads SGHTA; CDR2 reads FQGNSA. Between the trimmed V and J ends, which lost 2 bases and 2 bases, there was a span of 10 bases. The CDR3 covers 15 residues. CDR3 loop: CASSLSCYPYNEQFF. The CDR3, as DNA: TGTGCCAGCAGCTTAAGCTGCTACCCCTACAATGAGCAGTTCTTC.

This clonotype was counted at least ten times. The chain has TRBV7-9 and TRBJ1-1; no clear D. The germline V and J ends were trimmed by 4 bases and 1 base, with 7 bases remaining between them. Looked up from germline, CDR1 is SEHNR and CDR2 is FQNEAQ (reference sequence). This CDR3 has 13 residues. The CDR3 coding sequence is TGTGCCAGCAGCTGGGGATCGAACACTGAAGCTTTCTTT. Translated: CASSWGSNTEAFF.

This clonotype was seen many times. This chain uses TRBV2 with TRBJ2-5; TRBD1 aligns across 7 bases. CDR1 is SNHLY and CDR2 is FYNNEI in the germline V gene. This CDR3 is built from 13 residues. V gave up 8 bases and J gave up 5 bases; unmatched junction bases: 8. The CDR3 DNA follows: TGTGCCAGCCCTGACAGGGATTCGGAGACCCAGTACTTC. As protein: CASPDRDSETQYF.

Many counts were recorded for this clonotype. Written as DNA, the CDR3 is TGTGCCAGCAGCCTCTTAGCGGGAGGGCCCAGCGAGCAGTACTTC. Translation gives CASSLLAGGPSEQYF. The chain is built from TRBV11-2 and TRBJ2-7; 11 nucleotides match TRBD2. The V gene end was trimmed by 5 bases and the J gene end by 6 bases; junction bases not matched to a gene: 9. The CDR3 is 15 amino acids. The germline CDR1 and CDR2 sequences are SGHAT and FQNNGV. The full variable domain, with the rest looked up from reference TRBV11-2 and TRBJ2-7, is EAGVAQSPRYKIIEKRQSVAFWCNPISGHATLYWYQQILGQGPKLLIQFQNNGVVDDSQLPKDRFSAERLKGVDSTLKIQPAKLEDSAVYLCASSLLAGGPSEQYFGPGTRLTVT.

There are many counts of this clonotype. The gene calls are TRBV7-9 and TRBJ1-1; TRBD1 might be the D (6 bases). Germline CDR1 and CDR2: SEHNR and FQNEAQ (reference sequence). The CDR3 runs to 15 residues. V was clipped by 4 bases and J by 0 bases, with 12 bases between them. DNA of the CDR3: TGTGCCAGCAGCTACCGACAGGCCTTGAACACTGAAGCTTTCTTT. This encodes CASSYRQALNTEAFF.

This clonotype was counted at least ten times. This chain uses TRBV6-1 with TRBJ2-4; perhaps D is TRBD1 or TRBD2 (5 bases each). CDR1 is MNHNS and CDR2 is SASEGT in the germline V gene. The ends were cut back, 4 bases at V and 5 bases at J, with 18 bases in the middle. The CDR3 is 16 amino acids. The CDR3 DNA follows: TGTGCCAGCAGTGTCGTGGGACCATTTGGGGAAAACATTCAGTACTTC. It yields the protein CASSVVGPFGENIQYF.

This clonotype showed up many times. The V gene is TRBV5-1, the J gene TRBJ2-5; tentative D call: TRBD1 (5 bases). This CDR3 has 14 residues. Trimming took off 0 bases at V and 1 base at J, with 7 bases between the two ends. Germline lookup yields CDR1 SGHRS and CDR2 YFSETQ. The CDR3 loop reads CASSLGGPQETQYF. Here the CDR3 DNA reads TGCGCCAGCAGCTTGGGGGGCCCCCAAGAGACCCAGTACTTC. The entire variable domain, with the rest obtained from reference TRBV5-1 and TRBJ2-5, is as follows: KAGVTQTPRYLIKTRGQQVTLSCSPISGHRSVSWYQQTPGQGLQFLFEYFSETQRNKGNFPGRFSGRQFSNSRSEMNVSTLELGDSALYLCASSLGGPQETQYFGPGTRLLVL.

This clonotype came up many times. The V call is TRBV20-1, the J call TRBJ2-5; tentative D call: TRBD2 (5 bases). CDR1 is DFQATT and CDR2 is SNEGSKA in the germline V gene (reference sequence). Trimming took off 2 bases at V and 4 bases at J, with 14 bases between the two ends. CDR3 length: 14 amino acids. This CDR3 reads CSARRPSKGETQYF. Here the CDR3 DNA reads TGCAGTGCTAGAAGGCCTAGCAAGGGAGAGACCCAGTACTTC.

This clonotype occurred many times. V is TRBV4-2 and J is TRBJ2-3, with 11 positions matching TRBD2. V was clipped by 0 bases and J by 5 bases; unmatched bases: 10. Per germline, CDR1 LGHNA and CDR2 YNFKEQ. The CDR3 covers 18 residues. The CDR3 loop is CASSQDRLAGGRRDTQYF. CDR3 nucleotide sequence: TGTGCCAGCAGCCAAGATCGCCTAGCGGGAGGAAGAAGAGATACGCAGTATTTT.